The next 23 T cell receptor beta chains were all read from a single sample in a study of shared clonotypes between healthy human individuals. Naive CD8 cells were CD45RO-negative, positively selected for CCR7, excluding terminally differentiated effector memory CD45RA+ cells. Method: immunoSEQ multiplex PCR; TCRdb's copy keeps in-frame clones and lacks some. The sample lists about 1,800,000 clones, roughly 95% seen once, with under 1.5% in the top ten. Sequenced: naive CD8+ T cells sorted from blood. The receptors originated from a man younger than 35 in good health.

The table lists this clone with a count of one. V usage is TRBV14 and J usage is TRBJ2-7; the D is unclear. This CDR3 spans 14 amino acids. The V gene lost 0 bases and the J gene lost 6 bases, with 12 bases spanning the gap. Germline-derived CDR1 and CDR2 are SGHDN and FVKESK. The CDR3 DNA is TGTGCCAGCAGCCAAGAATTGAAGGGTTTCGAGCAGTACTTC. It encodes CASSQELKGFEQYF. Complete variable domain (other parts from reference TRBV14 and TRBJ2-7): EAGVTQFPSHSVIEKGQTVTLRCDPISGHDNLYWYRRVMGKEIKFLLHFVKESKQDESGMPNNRFLAERTGGTYSTLKVQPAELEDSGVYFCASSQELKGFEQYFGPGTRLTVT.

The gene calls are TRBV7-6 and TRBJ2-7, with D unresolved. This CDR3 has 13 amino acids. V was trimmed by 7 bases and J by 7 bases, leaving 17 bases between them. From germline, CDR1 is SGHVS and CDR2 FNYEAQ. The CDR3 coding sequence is TGTGCCAGCATCCCGCGAAGGTTCGCGGAGCAGTACTTC. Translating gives CASIPRRFAEQYF.

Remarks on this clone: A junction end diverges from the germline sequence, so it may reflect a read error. The DNA of the CDR3 is TGTGCCAGCAGCATAGCCGGGACAGGGGGCACTGGAAACACCATATATTTT. Its protein product is CASSIAGTGGTGNTIYF. This chain uses TRBV7-9 with TRBJ1-3, with 12 nucleotides matching TRBD1. There are 17 residues in the CDR3. Germline V gene data show CDR1 as SEHNR and CDR2 as FQNEAQ (reference sequence).

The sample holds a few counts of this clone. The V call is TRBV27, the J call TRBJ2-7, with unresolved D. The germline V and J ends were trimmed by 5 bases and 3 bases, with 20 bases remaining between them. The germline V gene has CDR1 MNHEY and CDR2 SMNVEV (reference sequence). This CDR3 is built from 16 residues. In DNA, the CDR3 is TGTGCCAGCAGTCCATCTTCCGGAGAAAGTGGCTACGAGCAGTACTTC. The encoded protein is CASSPSSGESGYEQYF.

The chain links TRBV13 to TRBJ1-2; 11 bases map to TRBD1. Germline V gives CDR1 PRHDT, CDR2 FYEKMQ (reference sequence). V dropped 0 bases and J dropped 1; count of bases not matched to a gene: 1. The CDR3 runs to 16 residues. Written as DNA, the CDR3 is TGTGCCAGCAGCTTAGGCGGGACAGGGGGTAACTATGGCTACACCTTC. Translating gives CASSLGGTGGNYGYTF.

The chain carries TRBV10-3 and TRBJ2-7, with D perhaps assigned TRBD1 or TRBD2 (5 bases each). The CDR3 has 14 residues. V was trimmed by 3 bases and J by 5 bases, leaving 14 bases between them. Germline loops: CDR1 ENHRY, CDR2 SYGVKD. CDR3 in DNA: TGTGCCATCAGTGATAAGGGGACGTACGACGAGCAGTACTTC. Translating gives CAISDKGTYDEQYF.

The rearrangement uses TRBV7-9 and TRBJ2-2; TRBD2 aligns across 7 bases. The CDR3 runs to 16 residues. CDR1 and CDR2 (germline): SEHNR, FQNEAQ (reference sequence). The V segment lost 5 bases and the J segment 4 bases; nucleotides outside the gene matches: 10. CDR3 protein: CASSPVGEGRTGELFF. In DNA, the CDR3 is TGTGCCAGCAGCCCCGTGGGGGAGGGCCGCACCGGGGAGCTGTTTTTT.

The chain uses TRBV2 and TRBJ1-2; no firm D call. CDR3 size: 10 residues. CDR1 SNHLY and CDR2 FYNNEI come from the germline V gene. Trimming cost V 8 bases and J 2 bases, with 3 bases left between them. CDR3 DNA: TGTGCCAGCCCGAACTATGGCTACACCTTC. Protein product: CASPNYGYTF.

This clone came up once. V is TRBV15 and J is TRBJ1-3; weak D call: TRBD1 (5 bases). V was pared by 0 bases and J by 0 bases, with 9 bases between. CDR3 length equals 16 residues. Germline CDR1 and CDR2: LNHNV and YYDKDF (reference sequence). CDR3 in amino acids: CATSRDWGISGNTIYF. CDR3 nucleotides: TGTGCCACCAGCAGAGATTGGGGGATCTCTGGAAACACCATATATTTT.

For the CDR3, the DNA is TGCGCCAGCAGCTGGGCCAATAGCGGGAGGCCCTACGAGCAGTACTTC. Protein sequence: CASSWANSGRPYEQYF. The chain joins TRBV5-1 to TRBJ2-7; 10 bases line up with TRBD2. This CDR3 has 16 amino acids. The ends lost 3 bases at V and 2 bases at J; junction bases unmatched: 8. CDR1 is SGHRS and CDR2 is YFSETQ in the germline V gene.

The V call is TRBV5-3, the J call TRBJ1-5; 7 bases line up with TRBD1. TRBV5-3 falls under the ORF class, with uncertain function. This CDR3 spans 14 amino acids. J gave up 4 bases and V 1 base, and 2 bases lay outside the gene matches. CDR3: CARSLSRGNQPQHF. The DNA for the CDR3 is TGTGCCAGAAGCTTGAGCAGGGGGAATCAGCCCCAGCATTTT.

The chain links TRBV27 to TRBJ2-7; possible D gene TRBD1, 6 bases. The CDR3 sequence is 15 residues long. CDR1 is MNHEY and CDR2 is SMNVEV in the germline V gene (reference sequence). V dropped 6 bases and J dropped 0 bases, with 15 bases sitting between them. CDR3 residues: CASSLKGHSSYEQYF. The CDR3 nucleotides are TGTGCCAGCAGCCTAAAGGGACATAGCTCCTACGAGCAGTACTTC.

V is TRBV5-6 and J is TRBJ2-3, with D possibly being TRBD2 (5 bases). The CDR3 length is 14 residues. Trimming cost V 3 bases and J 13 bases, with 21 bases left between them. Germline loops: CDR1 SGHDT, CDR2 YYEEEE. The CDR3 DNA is TGTGCCAGCAGCTCAAACGTACTAGTTTGGTTTGAGTATTTT. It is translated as CASSSNVLVWFEYF.

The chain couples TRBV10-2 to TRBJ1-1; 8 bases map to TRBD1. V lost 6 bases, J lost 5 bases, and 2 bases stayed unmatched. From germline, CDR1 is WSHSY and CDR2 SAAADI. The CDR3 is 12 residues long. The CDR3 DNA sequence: TGCGCCAGCAGCAGGGGGCTTACTGAAGCTTTCTTT. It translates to CASSRGLTEAFF.

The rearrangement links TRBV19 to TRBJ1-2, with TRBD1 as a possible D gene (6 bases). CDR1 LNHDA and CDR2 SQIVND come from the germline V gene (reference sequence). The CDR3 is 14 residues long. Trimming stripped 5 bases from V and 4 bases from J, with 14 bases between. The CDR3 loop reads CASSLDSLLYGYTF. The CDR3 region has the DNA TGTGCCAGTAGTTTGGACAGTCTACTCTATGGCTACACCTTC.

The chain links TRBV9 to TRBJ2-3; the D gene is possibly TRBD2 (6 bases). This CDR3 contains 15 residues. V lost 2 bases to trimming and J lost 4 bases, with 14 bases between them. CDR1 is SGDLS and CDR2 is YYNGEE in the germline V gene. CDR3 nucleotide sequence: TGTGCCAGCAGCGTCGGGGGAGAGGGGTCAGATACGCAGTATTTT. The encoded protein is CASSVGGEGSDTQYF.

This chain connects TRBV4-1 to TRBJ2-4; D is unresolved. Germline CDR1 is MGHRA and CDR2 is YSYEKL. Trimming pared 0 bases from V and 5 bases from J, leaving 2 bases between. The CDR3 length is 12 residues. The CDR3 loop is CASSQEENIQYF. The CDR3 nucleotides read TGCGCCAGCAGCCAAGAGGAAAACATTCAGTACTTC.

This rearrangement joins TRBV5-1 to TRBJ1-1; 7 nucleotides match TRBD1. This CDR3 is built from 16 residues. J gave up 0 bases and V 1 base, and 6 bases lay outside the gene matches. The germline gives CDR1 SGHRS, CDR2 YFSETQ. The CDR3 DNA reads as TGCGCCAGCAGCTTGACAGGGGTTGGGATGAACACTGAAGCTTTCTTT. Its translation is CASSLTGVGMNTEAFF.

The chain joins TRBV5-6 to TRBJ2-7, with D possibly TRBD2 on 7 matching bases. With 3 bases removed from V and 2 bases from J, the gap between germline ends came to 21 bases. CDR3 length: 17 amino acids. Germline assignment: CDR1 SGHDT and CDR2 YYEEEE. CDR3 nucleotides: TGTGCCAGCAGCTCGCCACGGGGGGCGGTCCTTACCTACGAGCAGTACTTC. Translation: CASSSPRGAVLTYEQYF.

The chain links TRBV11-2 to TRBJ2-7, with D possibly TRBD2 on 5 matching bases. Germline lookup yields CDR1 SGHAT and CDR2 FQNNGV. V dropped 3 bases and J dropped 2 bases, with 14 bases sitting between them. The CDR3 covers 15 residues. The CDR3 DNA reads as TGTGCCAGCAGCTTGGCTAGCTCCCTAACCTACGAGCAGTACTTC. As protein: CASSLASSLTYEQYF.

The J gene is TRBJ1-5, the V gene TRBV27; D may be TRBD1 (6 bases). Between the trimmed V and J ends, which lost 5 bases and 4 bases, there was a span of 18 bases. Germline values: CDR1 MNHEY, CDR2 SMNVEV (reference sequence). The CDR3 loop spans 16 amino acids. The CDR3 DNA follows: TGTGCCAGCAGTGTACTCACCCCCGGACAGAATCAGCCCCAGCATTTT. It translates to CASSVLTPGQNQPQHF.

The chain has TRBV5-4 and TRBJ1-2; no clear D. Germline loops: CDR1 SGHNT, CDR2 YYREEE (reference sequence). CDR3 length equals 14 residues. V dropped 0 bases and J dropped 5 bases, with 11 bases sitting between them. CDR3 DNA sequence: TGTGCCAGCAGCTTGGACACCTTAGGATATGGCTACACCTTC. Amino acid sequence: CASSLDTLGYGYTF.

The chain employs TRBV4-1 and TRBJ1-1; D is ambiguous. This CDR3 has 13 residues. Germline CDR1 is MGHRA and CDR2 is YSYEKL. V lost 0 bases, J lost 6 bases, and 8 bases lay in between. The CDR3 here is CASSQEVTPEAFF. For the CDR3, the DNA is TGCGCCAGCAGCCAAGAAGTGACTCCTGAAGCTTTCTTT.